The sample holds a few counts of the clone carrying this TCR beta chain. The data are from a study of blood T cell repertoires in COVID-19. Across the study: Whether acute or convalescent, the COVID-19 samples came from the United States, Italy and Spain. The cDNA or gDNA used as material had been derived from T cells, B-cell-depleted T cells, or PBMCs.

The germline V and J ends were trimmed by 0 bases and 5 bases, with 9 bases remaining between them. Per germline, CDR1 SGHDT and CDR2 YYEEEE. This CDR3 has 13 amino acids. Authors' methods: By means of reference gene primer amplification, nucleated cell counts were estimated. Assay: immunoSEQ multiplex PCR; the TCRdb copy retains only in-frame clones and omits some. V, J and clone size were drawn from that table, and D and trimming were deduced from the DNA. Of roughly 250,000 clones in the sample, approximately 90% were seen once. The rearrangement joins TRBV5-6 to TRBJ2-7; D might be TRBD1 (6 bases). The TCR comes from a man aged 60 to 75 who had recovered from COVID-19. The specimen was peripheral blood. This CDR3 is CASSLVRGDEQYF. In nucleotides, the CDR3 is TGTGCCAGCAGCTTGGTCAGGGGAGACGAGCAGTACTTC.